One and the same sample provided the 30 T cell receptor beta chains below, sequenced in a study of cytomegalovirus exposure and HLA in healthy donors. The PCR ran on 60 Vbeta and 13 Jbeta primers. Clones were read by immunoSEQ multiplex PCR, and TCRdb kept only the in-frame ones, dropping some. The sample records about 190,000 clones, around 83% being singletons. The material sequenced was PBMCs. The receptors derive from a woman aged 18-29 years in good health and CMV-seronegative.

The chain carries TRBV19 and TRBJ2-6, with D possibly being TRBD1 (5 bases). With 5 bases removed from V and 1 base from J, the gap between germline ends came to 12 bases. The CDR3 contains 16 residues. The germline V gene has CDR1 LNHDA and CDR2 SQIVND (reference sequence). The CDR3 DNA reads as TGTGCCAGTAGTTCCCACTCAGGGTCTGGGGCCAACGTCCTGACTTTC. Its translation: CASSSHSGSGANVLTF.

The chain uses TRBV27 and TRBJ2-5, with TRBD2 matching over 8 bases. The V segment lost 7 bases and the J segment 3 bases; nucleotides outside the gene matches: 4. Germline V CDR1 and CDR2: MNHEY, SMNVEV (reference sequence). CDR3 length equals 13 residues. The CDR3 loop is CASKTREEETQYF. CDR3 bases: TGTGCCAGCAAGACGCGGGAGGAAGAGACCCAGTACTTC.

The chain joins TRBV29-1 to TRBJ1-1, with D tentatively TRBD1 (6 bases). The V end lost 6 bases, the J end lost 5 bases, and 16 bases lay between the germline ends. CDR3 size: 13 residues. CDR1 SQVTM and CDR2 ANQGSEA come from the germline V gene. DNA for the CDR3: TGCAGCGTGGGGACAATTAGGGGGACTGAAGCTTTCTTT. The encoded protein is CSVGTIRGTEAFF.

The chain carries TRBV6-1 and TRBJ2-1; TRBD2 matches at 7 bases. Germline CDR1 MNHNS, CDR2 SASEGT. With 7 bases clipped from V and 5 bases from J, the junction kept 8 bases outside the gene matches. This CDR3 has 14 amino acids. In DNA form, the CDR3 reads TGTGCCAGCACCACTGCTAGCGGTAACAATGAGCAGTTCTTC. As protein: CASTTASGNNEQFF.

The chain links TRBV6-5 to TRBJ2-5; D unclear. The ends were cut back, 2 bases at V and 0 bases at J, with 7 bases in the middle. Germline V gene lookup returns CDR1 MNHEY and CDR2 SVGAGI. The length of the CDR3 is 14 residues. DNA for the CDR3: TGTGCCAGCAGTTACCTAGGTAACCAAGAGACCCAGTACTTC. Amino acid sequence: CASSYLGNQETQYF.

This chain joins TRBV19 and TRBJ1-5; TRBD1 is a possible D gene (6 bases). Germline V CDR1 and CDR2: LNHDA, SQIVND (reference sequence). This CDR3 is 13 amino acids long. V was clipped by 9 bases and J by 5 bases, with 14 bases between them. CDR3 in amino acids: CASNRDNHQPQHF. In DNA, the CDR3 is TGTGCCAGCAACCGGGACAATCATCAGCCCCAGCATTTT.

This clone appeared a single time. This chain joins TRBV15 and TRBJ2-7; tentatively, D is TRBD1 (6 bases). V shed 0 bases and J shed 6 bases, with 9 bases lying between them. The CDR3 has 13 residues. CDR1 is LNHNV, CDR2 YYDKDF, per germline (reference sequence). The CDR3 here is CATSRDVGAEQYF. The CDR3 DNA sequence: TGTGCCACCAGCAGAGATGTGGGGGCCGAGCAGTACTTC.

The chain combines TRBV7-7 with TRBJ2-3, with 10 bases that match TRBD2. The V gene's germline CDR1 is SSHAT and CDR2 FNYEAQ (reference sequence). This CDR3 spans 16 amino acids. J lost 2 bases, V lost 1 base, and 3 bases had no gene match. The CDR3 region has the DNA TGTGCCAGCAGCTTAGATAGCGGGGGGCCCACAGATACGCAGTATTTT. It translates to CASSLDSGGPTDTQYF.

As DNA, the CDR3 is TGTGCCACCAGCAGAGATCGGCGACAGAGCTCCTACAATGAGCAGTTCTTC. As protein: CATSRDRRQSSYNEQFF. The chain employs TRBV15 and TRBJ2-1, with a weak D call TRBD1 (5 bases). Trimming shortened V by 0 bases and J by 0 bases, and 12 bases separated the two germline ends. Per germline, CDR1 LNHNV and CDR2 YYDKDF (reference sequence). This CDR3 region has 17 residues.

This rearrangement joins TRBV7-3 to TRBJ2-1; D call uncertain. Germline-derived CDR1 and CDR2 are SGHTA and FQGTGA. V was shortened by 11 bases and J by 7 bases, with 15 bases between the two germline ends. The CDR3 runs to 12 residues. CDR3 residues: CALSESGNEQFF. CDR3 sequence (DNA): TGTGCCTTATCGGAGTCGGGTAATGAGCAGTTCTTC.

This clone was observed a few times. CDR3 sequence reads: CSAEPGETQYF. In DNA, the CDR3 is TGCAGTGCGGAGCCCGGAGAGACCCAGTACTTC. This chain links TRBV20-1 with TRBJ2-5; D not certain. With 6 bases removed from V and 4 bases from J, the gap between germline ends came to 9 bases. The germline V gene encodes CDR1 DFQATT and CDR2 SNEGSKA (reference sequence). The CDR3 extends over 11 amino acids.

The rearrangement links TRBV7-2 to TRBJ1-1; a weak D match, TRBD1 (5 bases). CDR1 is SGHTA and CDR2 is FQGNSA in the germline V gene. This CDR3 is built from 13 residues. V lost 1 base to trimming and J lost 11 bases, with 14 bases between them. This CDR3 reads CASSLEGAEGAFF. Written as DNA, the CDR3 is TGTGCCAGCAGCTTAGAGGGAGCGGAGGGGGCTTTCTTT.

This clone was observed a handful of times. The DNA for the CDR3 is TGTGCCAGCAGTTTTACACAAAGCGGTGGCACTGAAGCTTTCTTT. Translation gives CASSFTQSGGTEAFF. The chain joins TRBV27 to TRBJ1-1; D ambiguous. The CDR3 length is 15 residues. Germline-derived CDR1 and CDR2 are MNHEY and SMNVEV (reference sequence). Trimming removed 3 bases from V and 4 bases from J, with 15 bases in between.

The CDR3, as DNA: TGTGCCAGCAGTTTAGTGGCAGGTCCTATTAACACTGAAGCTTTCTTT. It translates to CASSLVAGPINTEAFF. The rearrangement uses TRBV28 and TRBJ1-1; no clear D. The germline V gene encodes CDR1 MDHEN and CDR2 SYDVKM. V lost 2 bases, J lost 2 bases, and 15 bases lay in between. The CDR3 is 16 amino acids.

In this sample, this clone turned up a few times. J is TRBJ2-7 and V is TRBV7-2, with D perhaps TRBD1 (7 bases). With 1 base removed from V and 4 bases from J, the gap between germline ends came to 14 bases. Germline CDR1 is SGHTA and CDR2 is FQGNSA. The CDR3 totals 15 residues. The CDR3: CASSLGSGGLYEQYF. The CDR3 DNA is TGTGCCAGCAGCTTAGGCTCAGGGGGGCTGTACGAGCAGTACTTC. The full variable domain, in which reference TRBV7-2 and TRBJ2-7 provide the parts outside the CDR3, is GAGVSQSPSNKVTEKGKDVELRCDPISGHTALYWYRQSLGQGLEFLIYFQGNSAPDKSGLPSDRFSAERTGGSVSTLTIQRTQQEDSAVYLCASSLGSGGLYEQYFGPGTRLTVT.

This chain uses TRBV7-9 with TRBJ2-4, with D unclear. V lost 2 bases, J lost 0 bases, and 8 bases lay in between. CDR1 SEHNR and CDR2 FQNEAQ come from the germline V gene (reference sequence). This CDR3 region has 15 residues. The CDR3 nucleotides read TGTGCCAGCAGCTTAAGTTGGCTAGCCAAAAACATTCAGTACTTC. It specifies CASSLSWLAKNIQYF. Complete variable domain (other parts from reference TRBV7-9 and TRBJ2-4): DTGVSQNPRHKITKRGQNVTFRCDPISEHNRLYWYRQTLGQGPEFLTYFQNEAQLEKSRLLSDRFSAERPKGSFSTLEIQRTEQGDSAMYLCASSLSWLAKNIQYFGAGTRLSVL.

The genes are TRBV19 and TRBJ1-4; 7 bases are a match to TRBD1. With 5 bases clipped from V and 7 bases from J, the junction kept 13 bases outside the gene matches. This CDR3 spans 16 amino acids. From germline, CDR1 is LNHDA and CDR2 SQIVND (reference sequence). The CDR3 loop reads CASSPRRDAGGEKLFF. In nucleotides, the CDR3 is TGTGCCAGTAGTCCACGTAGAGATGCAGGGGGTGAAAAACTGTTTTTT.

This chain joins TRBV5-1 and TRBJ2-3; TRBD2 is a possible D gene (6 bases). This CDR3 has 15 residues. Trimming cost V 4 bases and J 0 bases, with 12 bases left between them. Germline assignment: CDR1 SGHRS and CDR2 YFSETQ. CDR3 sequence reads: CASSTGRVSTDTQYF. The CDR3 bases are TGCGCCAGCAGCACCGGGAGAGTAAGCACAGATACGCAGTATTTT.

V gene TRBV27 combines with J gene TRBJ2-7; D may be TRBD1 (6 bases). The CDR3 has 16 amino acids. CDR1 is MNHEY and CDR2 is SMNVEV in the germline V gene (reference sequence). V lost 4 bases to trimming and J lost 2 bases, with 18 bases between them. This CDR3 reads CASSSAFQGSPYEQYF. The CDR3 coding sequence is TGTGCCAGCAGTTCGGCATTCCAGGGGTCTCCCTACGAGCAGTACTTC.

The CDR3 loop is CASSPIQGARGNTIYF. CDR3 coding DNA: TGTGCCAGCTCACCGATACAGGGGGCGCGCGGAAACACCATATATTTT. This rearrangement joins TRBV18 to TRBJ1-3, with 9 bases that match TRBD1. The CDR3 length is 16 residues. Germline V CDR1 and CDR2: KGHSH, LQKENI. V gave up 3 bases and J gave up 4 bases; unmatched junction bases: 7.

The chain combines TRBV10-3 with TRBJ2-3; D is perhaps TRBD1 (6 bases). V lost 8 bases to trimming and J lost 4 bases, with 13 bases between them. Germline CDR1 is ENHRY and CDR2 is SYGVKD. This CDR3 comprises 13 residues. The CDR3 protein is CAISTGNPDTQYF. CDR3 sequence (DNA): TGTGCCATCTCGACAGGTAACCCAGATACGCAGTATTTT.

V usage is TRBV5-6 and J usage is TRBJ2-7; 8 nucleotides agree with TRBD1. Germline values: CDR1 SGHDT, CDR2 YYEEEE. With V trimmed by 0 bases and J by 6 bases, 8 bases remained unmatched. This CDR3 is built from 15 residues. The CDR3 DNA is TGTGCCAGCAGCTTGGTCGCAGGGGGCTTCGGCGAGCAGTACTTC. It specifies CASSLVAGGFGEQYF.

The chain carries TRBV6-5 and TRBJ2-7, with 10 bases aligning to TRBD2. After removal of 6 bases from V and 4 bases from J, the junction contained 6 bases not matched to a gene. This CDR3 spans 14 amino acids. CDR1 is MNHEY, CDR2 SVGAGI, per germline. The CDR3 DNA reads TGTGCCAGCAGCCAGGGACTAGCGTCGTACGAGCAGTACTTC. Translation: CASSQGLASYEQYF.

The chain has TRBV28 and TRBJ2-1, with 10 positions matching TRBD2. This CDR3 comprises 16 residues. The J segment lost 1 base and the V segment lost 5 bases, leaving 5 bases of the junction unmatched. CDR1 is MDHEN and CDR2 is SYDVKM in the germline V gene. The CDR3 coding sequence is TGTGCCAGCAGTGGACTAGCGGACGCTTCCTACAATGAGCAGTTCTTC. Protein product: CASSGLADASYNEQFF. The full variable domain, in which reference TRBV28 and TRBJ2-1 provide the parts outside the CDR3, is DVKVTQSSRYLVKRTGEKVFLECVQDMDHENMFWYRQDPGLGLRLIYFSYDVKMKEKGDIPEGYSVSREKKERFSLILESASTNQTSMYLCASSGLADASYNEQFFGPGTRLTVL.

This chain connects TRBV11-2 to TRBJ2-5; the match to TRBD1 covers 8 bases. Per the germline V gene, CDR1 is SGHAT and CDR2 is FQNNGV. V lost 5 bases, J lost 5 bases, and 16 bases stayed unmatched. This CDR3 has 17 residues. The CDR3, as DNA: TGTGCCAGCAGCCCGGGAGAGTGGACAGGGATCCACGAGACCCAGTACTTC. This translates into CASSPGEWTGIHETQYF.

The J gene is TRBJ1-2, the V gene TRBV6-5; 7 positions match TRBD1. The CDR3 has 13 residues. Looked up from germline, CDR1 is MNHEY and CDR2 is SVGAGI. Trimming removed 6 bases from V and 4 bases from J; junction bases left unmatched: 5. The CDR3 is CASRRTGTYGYTF. For the CDR3, the DNA is TGTGCCAGCAGAAGGACAGGTACCTATGGCTACACCTTC.

This clone was observed a single time. The V call is TRBV7-7, the J call TRBJ2-1; TRBD2 agrees at 13 bases. CDR1 and CDR2 from the germline V gene are SSHAT and FNYEAQ (reference sequence). CDR3 length equals 15 residues. V lost 4 bases to trimming and J lost 7 bases; unmatched junction nucleotides: 4. CDR3 nucleotide sequence: TGTGCCAGCAGCTATACTAGCGGGGGGGCAAATGAGCAGTTCTTC. Protein product: CASSYTSGGANEQFF. The whole variable domain, filled in from reference TRBV7-7 and TRBJ2-1, reads GAGVSQSPRYKVTKRGQDVTLRCDPISSHATLYWYQQALGQGPEFLTYFNYEAQPDKSGLPSDRFSAERPEGSISTLTIQRTEQRDSAMYRCASSYTSGGANEQFFGPGTRLTVL.

The chain employs TRBV7-2 and TRBJ2-3, with 7 bases aligning to TRBD2. Per the germline V gene, CDR1 is SGHTA and CDR2 is FQGNSA. The trim removed 0 bases at V and 1 base at J, leaving 7 bases unmatched. This CDR3 is built from 17 residues. CDR3 sequence: CASSLAVLAGRTDTQYF. The DNA of the CDR3 is TGTGCCAGCAGCTTAGCGGTATTAGCGGGCCGCACAGATACGCAGTATTTT. The full variable domain, in which reference TRBV7-2 and TRBJ2-3 provide the parts outside the CDR3, is GAGVSQSPSNKVTEKGKDVELRCDPISGHTALYWYRQSLGQGLEFLIYFQGNSAPDKSGLPSDRFSAERTGGSVSTLTIQRTQQEDSAVYLCASSLAVLAGRTDTQYFGPGTRLTVL.

The genes are TRBV6-5 and TRBJ2-6; TRBD1 might be the D (5 bases). The V gene lost 4 bases and the J gene lost 2 bases, with 12 bases spanning the gap. Germline lookup yields CDR1 MNHEY and CDR2 SVGAGI. The CDR3 extends over 16 amino acids. The CDR3 DNA is TGTGCCAGCAGTTCAGGGCTTGAGGCTGGGGCCAACGTCCTGACTTTC. It yields the protein CASSSGLEAGANVLTF.

Regarding this clone: Other DNA sequences in this sample translate to the same CDR3. The chain is built from TRBV15 and TRBJ2-5; D not certain. This CDR3 contains 13 residues. Germline CDR1 and CDR2: LNHNV and YYDKDF (reference sequence). The ends were cut back, 0 bases at V and 5 bases at J, with 7 bases in the middle. CDR3 sequence reads: CATSRDQQETQYF. CDR3 nucleotides: TGTGCCACCAGCAGAGATCAACAGGAGACCCAGTACTTC.